These 27 T cell receptor beta chains were all obtained from the same sample, sequenced in a study of T cells expressing NK-cell markers. Reprocessing the 5' RACE reads, TCRdb reports a single entry for every CDR3 protein and omits DNA. This table holds more than 400,000 distinct CDR3 sequences. The sequencing sample was made of blood T cells: a sorted CD56 or NKG2C T cell subset, CD4+ or CD8+ T cells, or bulk PBMC T cells (not recorded which). The receptor source for this set is a woman aged 18 to 75 in good health.

The chain has TRBV7-2 and TRBJ2-7; absent DNA, TCRdb's TRBD2 call cannot be checked. The germline CDR1 and CDR2 sequences are SGHTA and FQGNSA. The CDR3 covers 16 residues. This CDR3 is CASSKWASGKTYEQYF.

The gene calls are TRBV6-2 or TRBV6-3 and TRBJ2-7. This CDR3 has 17 amino acids. Germline V gives CDR1 MNHEY, CDR2 SVGEGT. CDR3 sequence: CASSYQSGRNNLYEQYF.

The chain combines TRBV9 with TRBJ2-6; TCRdb proposes TRBD2, but this gene call is untestable without DNA. The CDR3 covers 20 residues. Germline V CDR1 and CDR2: SGDLS, YYNGEE. The CDR3 region is CASSPSGGGLYLSGANVLTF.

CDR3 region: CASSWGASGRNEQFF. This sequence joins TRBV6-5 and TRBJ2-1; TCRdb's assignment of TRBD2 cannot be checked, as there is no DNA. The germline gives CDR1 MNHEY, CDR2 SVGAGI. This CDR3 contains 15 residues.

The chain is built from TRBV4-1 and TRBJ1-1. Germline values: CDR1 MGHRA, CDR2 YSYEKL. The CDR3 has 16 amino acids. The CDR3 spells CASSQGVGSMNTEAFF.

This chain joins TRBV11-1 and TRBJ2-1. CDR3 length: 15 residues. Germline CDR1 is SGHAT and CDR2 is FQDESV (reference sequence). CDR3: CASSPVVNSYNEQFF.

The chain links TRBV20-1 to TRBJ1-5. The CDR3 sequence is 12 residues long. The germline CDR1 and CDR2 sequences are DFQATT and SNEGSKA (reference sequence). The CDR3 reads CSARRGGQPQHF.

This chain connects TRBV7-7 to TRBJ2-1; as DNA is missing, the TRBD2 call by TCRdb cannot be tested. Germline V gene data show CDR1 as SSHAT and CDR2 as FNYEAQ (reference sequence). The CDR3 has 16 residues. Here the CDR3 reads CASSRNTGGPNNEQFF. The full variable domain, in which reference TRBV7-7 and TRBJ2-1 provide the parts outside the CDR3, is GAGVSQSPRYKVTKRGQDVTLRCDPISSHATLYWYQQALGQGPEFLTYFNYEAQPDKSGLPSDRFSAERPEGSISTLTIQRTEQRDSAMYRCASSRNTGGPNNEQFFGPGTRLTVL.

The V and J genes are TRBV12-3 or TRBV12-4 and TRBJ2-1; TCRdb proposes TRBD2, but this gene call is untestable without DNA. This CDR3 is 17 amino acids long. CDR3 loop: CASSPLGGSSGHNEQFF.

This sequence joins TRBV27 and TRBJ2-1; checking the TCRdb D call of TRBD2 is not possible without DNA. The CDR3 extends over 17 amino acids. The germline gives CDR1 MNHEY, CDR2 SMNVEV (reference sequence). Here the CDR3 reads CASSLSGSGTFYNEQFF.

The rearrangement links TRBV7-9 to TRBJ2-2. This CDR3 is 16 amino acids long. Germline V gives CDR1 SEHNR, CDR2 FQNEAQ (reference sequence). This CDR3 reads CASSSPGLAYTGELFF.

V is TRBV20-1 and J is TRBJ2-3; without DNA, the TCRdb call of TRBD2 cannot be checked. The germline V gene has CDR1 DFQATT and CDR2 SNEGSKA (reference sequence). This CDR3 contains 15 residues. CDR3 amino acids: CSASGSTRGTDTQYF.

V is TRBV6-5 and J is TRBJ1-2. The germline CDR1 and CDR2 sequences are MNHEY and SVGAGI. This CDR3 is 15 amino acids long. CDR3 sequence reads: CASSYSTVLSYGYTF.

The chain employs TRBV12-3 or TRBV12-4 and TRBJ1-5; TCRdb picks TRBD1, but there is no DNA to check that call. This CDR3 spans 15 amino acids. This chain's CDR3 is CASSRKGTDYQPQHF.

The chain employs TRBV12-3 or TRBV12-4 and TRBJ1-2; TCRdb reports TRBD1, a call that lacks DNA to check it against. This CDR3 comprises 11 residues. CDR3 amino acids: CASSPGSGYTF.

V and J are TRBV20-1 and TRBJ2-1; without DNA, the TCRdb call of TRBD1 cannot be checked. This CDR3 has 16 amino acids. Germline V gene lookup returns CDR1 DFQATT and CDR2 SNEGSKA (reference sequence). CDR3 amino acids: CSARDGGRSSYNEQFF.

The chain carries TRBV10-3 and TRBJ2-5; as DNA is missing, the TRBD1 call by TCRdb cannot be tested. This CDR3 has 15 amino acids. Germline V gene sequence: CDR1 ENHRY, CDR2 SYGVKD. The CDR3 loop is CAITPGQGYQETQYF.

V and J are TRBV7-2 and TRBJ1-2. Germline CDR1 is SGHTA and CDR2 is FQGNSA. This CDR3 has 15 amino acids. The CDR3 is CASSLALQVDYGYTF.

The chain has TRBV12-3 or TRBV12-4 and TRBJ2-1; the D call from TCRdb, TRBD2, cannot be confirmed without DNA. This CDR3 has 15 residues. This chain's CDR3 is CASRASGGALNEQFF.

The chain recombines TRBV19 with TRBJ1-2; with no DNA, the TCRdb D assignment of TRBD1 cannot be verified. This CDR3 region has 12 residues. Germline V gene data show CDR1 as LNHDA and CDR2 as SQIVND (reference sequence). The CDR3 spells CASSQVGAGYTF.

The V call is TRBV4-1, the J call TRBJ1-1. Per the germline V gene, CDR1 is MGHRA and CDR2 is YSYEKL. The CDR3 is 14 amino acids. CDR3 sequence: CASSPNSLDTEAFF.

The V gene is TRBV12-3 or TRBV12-4, the J gene TRBJ1-3; the TCRdb call, TRBD1, lacks DNA for checking. CDR3 size: 15 residues. This CDR3 is CASSSLVPGGNTIYF.

The genes are TRBV20-1 and TRBJ2-5; TCRdb selects TRBD2, and the lack of DNA leaves this call unchecked. Per germline, CDR1 DFQATT and CDR2 SNEGSKA (reference sequence). The CDR3 length is 16 residues. The CDR3 protein is CSAREPKGAFQETQYF.

This CDR3 is CASSLSGMINEQFF. The rearrangement links TRBV7-2 to TRBJ2-1. Germline CDR1 is SGHTA and CDR2 is FQGNSA. This CDR3 region has 14 residues.

The gene calls are TRBV27 and TRBJ1-5. This CDR3 spans 17 amino acids. CDR1 is MNHEY and CDR2 is SMNVEV in the germline V gene (reference sequence). CDR3 amino acids: CASSSVAASGGNQPQHF.

The genes are TRBV7-2 and TRBJ2-2; absent DNA, TCRdb's TRBD1 call cannot be checked. Germline V gives CDR1 SGHTA, CDR2 FQGNSA. The CDR3 is 16 residues long. CDR3 residues: CASTAVGGANTGELFF. Full variable domain (remainder filled in from reference TRBV7-2 and TRBJ2-2): GAGVSQSPSNKVTEKGKDVELRCDPISGHTALYWYRQSLGQGLEFLIYFQGNSAPDKSGLPSDRFSAERTGGSVSTLTIQRTQQEDSAVYLCASTAVGGANTGELFFGEGSRLTVL.

The genes are TRBV12-3 or TRBV12-4 and TRBJ1-5. The CDR3 totals 14 residues. CDR3 protein: CASSLMGLNQPQHF.